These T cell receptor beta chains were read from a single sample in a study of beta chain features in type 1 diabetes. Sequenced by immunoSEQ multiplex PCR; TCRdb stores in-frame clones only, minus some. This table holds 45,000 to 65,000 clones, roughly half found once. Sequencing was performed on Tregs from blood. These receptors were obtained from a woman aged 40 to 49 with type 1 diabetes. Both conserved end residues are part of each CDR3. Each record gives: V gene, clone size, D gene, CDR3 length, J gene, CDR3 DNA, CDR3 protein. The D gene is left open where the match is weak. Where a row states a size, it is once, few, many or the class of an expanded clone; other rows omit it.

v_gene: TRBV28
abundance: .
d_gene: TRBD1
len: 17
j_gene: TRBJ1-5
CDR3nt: TGTGCCAGCAGTTTCCGACAGGGAGCTATTAACAATCAGCCCCAGCATTTT
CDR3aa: CASSFRQGAINNQPQHF

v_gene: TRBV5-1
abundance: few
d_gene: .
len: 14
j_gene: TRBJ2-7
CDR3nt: TGCGCCAGCAGCCCACAGGCACTCTCCTACGAGCAGTACTTC
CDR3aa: CASSPQALSYEQYF

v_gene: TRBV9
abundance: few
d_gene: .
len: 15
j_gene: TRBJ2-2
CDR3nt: TGTGCCAGCAGCGTAGCCGGTATGAACACCGGGGAGCTGTTTTTT
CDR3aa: CASSVAGMNTGELFF

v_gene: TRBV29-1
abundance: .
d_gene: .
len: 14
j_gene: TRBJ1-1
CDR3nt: TGCAGCGTTGGGGATCGGGGATGGAACACTGAAGCTTTCTTT
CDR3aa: CSVGDRGWNTEAFF

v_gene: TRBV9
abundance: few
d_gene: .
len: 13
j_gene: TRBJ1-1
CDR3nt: TGTGCCAGCAGCATTGACAGAAACACTGAAGCTTTCTTT
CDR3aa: CASSIDRNTEAFF

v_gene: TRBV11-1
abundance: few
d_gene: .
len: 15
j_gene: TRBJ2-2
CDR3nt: TGTGCCAGCAGCATGAGATCAGGGCGCACCGGGGAGCTGTTTTTT
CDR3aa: CASSMRSGRTGELFF

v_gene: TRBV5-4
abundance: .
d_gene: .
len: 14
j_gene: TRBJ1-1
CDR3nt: TGTGCCAGCAGCCCGGGTGCAGGGCGCACTGAAGCTTTCTTT
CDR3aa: CASSPGAGRTEAFF

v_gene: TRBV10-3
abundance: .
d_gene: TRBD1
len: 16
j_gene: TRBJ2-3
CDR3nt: TGTGCCATCAGTGGAGGGACAGGGGGGAACACAGATACGCAGTATTTT
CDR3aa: CAISGGTGGNTDTQYF

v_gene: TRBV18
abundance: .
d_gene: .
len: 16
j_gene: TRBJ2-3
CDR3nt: TGTGCCAGCTCACCTCTGGTACAGGGAATTACAGATACGCAGTATTTT
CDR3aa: CASSPLVQGITDTQYF

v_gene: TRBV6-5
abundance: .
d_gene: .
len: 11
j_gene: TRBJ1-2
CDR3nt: TGTGCTTGCCAGCGGAAGTATGGCTACACCTTC
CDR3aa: CACQRKYGYTF

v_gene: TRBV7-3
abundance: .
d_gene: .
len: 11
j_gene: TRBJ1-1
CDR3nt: TGTGCCAGCAGCTCGGGAGGTGAAGCTTTCTTT
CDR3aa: CASSSGGEAFF

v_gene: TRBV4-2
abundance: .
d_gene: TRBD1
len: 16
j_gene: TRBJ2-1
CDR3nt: TGTGCCAGCAGCCAAGATCGCAGGGGGACCTACAATGAGCAGTTCTTC
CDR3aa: CASSQDRRGTYNEQFF

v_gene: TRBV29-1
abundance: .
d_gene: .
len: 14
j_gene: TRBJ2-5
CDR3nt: TGCAGCGTCGAAGAGGCAGGGGGGCAAGAGACCCAGTACTTC
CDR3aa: CSVEEAGGQETQYF

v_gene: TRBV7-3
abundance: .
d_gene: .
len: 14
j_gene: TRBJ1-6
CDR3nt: TGTGCCAGCAGCTTTACAGCCGATAATTCACCCCTCCACTTT
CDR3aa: CASSFTADNSPLHF

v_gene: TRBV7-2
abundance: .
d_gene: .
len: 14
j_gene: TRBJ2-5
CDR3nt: TGTGCCAGCAGCTCGCAGGGGGGACAAGAGACCCAGTACTTC
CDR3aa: CASSSQGGQETQYF

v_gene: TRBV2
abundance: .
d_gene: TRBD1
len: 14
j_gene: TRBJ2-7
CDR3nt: TGTGCCAGCAGTGCCGGGACAGGGGTTGAAGAGCAGTACTTC
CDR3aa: CASSAGTGVEEQYF

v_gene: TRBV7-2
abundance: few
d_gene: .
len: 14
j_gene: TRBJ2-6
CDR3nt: TGTGCCAGCAGCTTCAGCTCTGGGGCCAACGTCCTGACTTTC
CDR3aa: CASSFSSGANVLTF

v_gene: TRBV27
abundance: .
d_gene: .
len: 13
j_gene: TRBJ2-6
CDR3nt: TGTGCCAGCAGCCCAGGGGGGGCCAACGTCCTGACTTTC
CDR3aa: CASSPGGANVLTF

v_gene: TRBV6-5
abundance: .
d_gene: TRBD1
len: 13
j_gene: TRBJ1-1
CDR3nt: TGTGCCAGCAGTCCCGACAGGGGGGGTGAAGCTTTCTTT
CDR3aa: CASSPDRGGEAFF

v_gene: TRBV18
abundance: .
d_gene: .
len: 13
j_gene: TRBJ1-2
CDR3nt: TGTGCCAGCTCACCGGACTCAAACTATGGCTACACCTTC
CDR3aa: CASSPDSNYGYTF

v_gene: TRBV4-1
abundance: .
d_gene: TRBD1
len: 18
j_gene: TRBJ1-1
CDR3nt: TGCGCCAGCAGCCAGGACACCGGGACAGCTACCCAGGGGGCTGAAGCTTTCTTT
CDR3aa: CASSQDTGTATQGAEAFF

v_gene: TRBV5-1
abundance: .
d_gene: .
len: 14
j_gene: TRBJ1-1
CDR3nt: TGCGCCAGCAGCTCGCCCCCGGGGAACACTGAAGCTTTCTTT
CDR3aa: CASSSPPGNTEAFF

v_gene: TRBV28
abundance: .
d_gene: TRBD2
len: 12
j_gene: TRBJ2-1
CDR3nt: TGTGCCAGCAGCCCGGGACTAAATGAGCAGTTCTTC
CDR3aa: CASSPGLNEQFF

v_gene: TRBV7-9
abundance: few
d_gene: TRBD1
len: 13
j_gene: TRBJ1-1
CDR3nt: TGTGCCAGCAGCGGGACAGCAGCCGCTGAAGCTTTCTTT
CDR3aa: CASSGTAAAEAFF

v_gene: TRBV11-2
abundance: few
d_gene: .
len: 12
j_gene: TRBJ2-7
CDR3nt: TGTGCCAGCAGCTTAAGCCCCGTCGGGCAGTACTTC
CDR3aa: CASSLSPVGQYF

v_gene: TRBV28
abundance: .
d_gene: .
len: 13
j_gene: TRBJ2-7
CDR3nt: TGTGCCAGCAGTTTGGGGCAAAGGCGGGAGCAGTACTTC
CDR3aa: CASSLGQRREQYF

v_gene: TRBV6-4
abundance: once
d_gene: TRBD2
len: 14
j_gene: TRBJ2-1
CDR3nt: TGTGCCAGCAGTCACTCGGGAGGGCCGAATGAGCAGTTCTTC
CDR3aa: CASSHSGGPNEQFF

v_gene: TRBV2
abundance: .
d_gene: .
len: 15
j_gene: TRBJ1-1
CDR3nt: TGTGCCAGCAGTGAAGCGCTCGGGGGTAAGACTGAAGCTTTCTTT
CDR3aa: CASSEALGGKTEAFF

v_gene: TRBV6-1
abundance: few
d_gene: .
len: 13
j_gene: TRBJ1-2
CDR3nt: TGTGCCAGCACCCCGGGATGGGGGGAAGAAAACACCTTC
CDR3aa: CASTPGWGEENTF

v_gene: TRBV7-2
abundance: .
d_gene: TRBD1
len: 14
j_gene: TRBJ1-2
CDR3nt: TGTGCCAGCAGCTTAGGAACAGGGGGCGAAGGCTACACCTTC
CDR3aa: CASSLGTGGEGYTF

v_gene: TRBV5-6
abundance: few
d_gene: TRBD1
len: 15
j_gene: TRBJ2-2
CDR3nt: TGTGCCAGCAGCTTCCGGGACAGGAGTACCGGGGAGCTGTTTTTT
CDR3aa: CASSFRDRSTGELFF

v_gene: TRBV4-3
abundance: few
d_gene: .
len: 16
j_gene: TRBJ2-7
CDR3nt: TGCGCCAGCAGCCCACCCGGGAGGGACAGGGACTACGAGCAGTACTTC
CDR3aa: CASSPPGRDRDYEQYF

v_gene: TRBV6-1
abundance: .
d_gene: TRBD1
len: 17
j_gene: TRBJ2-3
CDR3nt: TGTGCCAGCAGTGTGGGGACAGGGGTCAAGGGCACAGATACGCAGTATTTT
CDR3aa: CASSVGTGVKGTDTQYF

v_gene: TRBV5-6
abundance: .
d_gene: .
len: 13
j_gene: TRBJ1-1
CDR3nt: TGTGCCAGCAGCTGGGGGCTGAACACTGAAGCTCTCTTT
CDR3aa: CASSWGLNTEALF

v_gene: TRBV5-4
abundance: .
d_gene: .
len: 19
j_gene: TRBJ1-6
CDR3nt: TGTGCCAGCAGCTTGAGGCAGGGTTCGGGGGATTTCGCTTTTCATCCCCTCCACTTT
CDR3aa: CASSLRQGSGDFAFHPLHF

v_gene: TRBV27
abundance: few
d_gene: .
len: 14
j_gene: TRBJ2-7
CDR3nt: TGTGCCAGCAGTTTAGCTCCGGACAGCTACGAGCAGTACTTC
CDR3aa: CASSLAPDSYEQYF

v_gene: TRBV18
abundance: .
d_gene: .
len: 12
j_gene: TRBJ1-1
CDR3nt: TGTGCCAGCTCACCGGACATAACTGAAGCTTTCTTT
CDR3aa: CASSPDITEAFF

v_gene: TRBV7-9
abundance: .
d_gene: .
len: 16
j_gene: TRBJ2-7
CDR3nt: TGTGCCAGCAGCCTATACCGCACAGGGATCCCCTACGAGCAGTACTTC
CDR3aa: CASSLYRTGIPYEQYF